Listed below are T cell receptor beta chains from one sample, sequenced in a study of metastatic and nonmetastatic thyroid tumors. MiXCR reprocessed the PCR reads for TCRdb. The sample has roughly 17,000 clones, 24% seen once. Sequencing input: tumor tissue. Every receptor here comes from a male donor with papillary thyroid cancer or a benign thyroid nodule (not recorded which). Some clones in this sample may be carry-over from other donors' samples. CDR3s include the opening cysteine and the closing phenylalanine or tryptophan. The D gene is left open where the match is weak. Not every row has a clone size; where given, it reads once, few, many or a size class.

>TRBV15|TRBJ1-5|TRBD1|medium-sized
TGTGCCACCAGCAGAGATCTCTCGACAGGGACTTTGCAGCCCCAGCATTTT
CATSRDLSTGTLQPQHF
>TRBV7-2|TRBJ2-7|-|-
TGTGCCAGCAGCTTAGCGCACGGGGTTCAATACGAGCAGTACTTC
CASSLAHGVQYEQYF
>TRBV6-5|TRBJ1-2|-|few
TGTGCCAGCAGTTACTCGGGCAAGAACTATGGCTACACCTTC
CASSYSGKNYGYTF
>TRBV18|TRBJ2-7|-|-
TGTGCCAGCTCACCTTCCCAGGGACAAGGGGCGATCTACGAGCAGTACTTC
CASSPSQGQGAIYEQYF
>TRBV9|TRBJ2-2|TRBD2|-
TGTGCCAGCAGCCCACTAGCGGGAGGGAACACCGGGGAGCTGTTTTTT
CASSPLAGGNTGELFF
>TRBV7-6|TRBJ2-3|-|-
TGTGCCAGCAGCTTAAGGGGGTGGACAGATACGCAGTATTTT
CASSLRGWTDTQYF
>TRBV6-1|TRBJ2-1|-|-
TGTTCCAGCAGACGCGCTAGCTGGAGAGGCGATGAGCAGTTCTTC
CSSRRASWRGDEQFF
>TRBV2|TRBJ2-1|TRBD2|many
TGTGCCAGCAGTGGGAACCCGGGACTAGCGGGTTGGGATGAGCAGTTCTTC
CASSGNPGLAGWDEQFF
>TRBV28|TRBJ1-6|-|-
TGTGCCAGCATCTGGACAAGCAACAATTCACCCCTCCACTTT
CASIWTSNNSPLHF
>TRBV5-1|TRBJ2-2|-|many
TGCGCCAGCAGCGAGGTCCCGGGAGCGAACACCGGGGAGCTGTTTTTT
CASSEVPGANTGELFF
>TRBV12-3/TRBV12-4|TRBJ2-5|TRBD2|-
TGTGCCAGCGGACTAGCGGGAGGCTCCTTTGAGACCCAGTACTTC
CASGLAGGSFETQYF
>TRBV15|TRBJ1-1|TRBD1|-
TGTGCCACCAGCGGGACAGGGAGGTGGACTGAAGCTTTCTTT
CATSGTGRWTEAFF
>TRBV6-1|TRBJ1-5|-|-
TGTGCCAGCAGTAAGGGAACTCAGCCCCAGCATTTT
CASSKGTQPQHF
>TRBV20-1|TRBJ2-2|-|many
TGCAGTGCTAGTAGGGGGGGGGCGCGGACCGGGGAGCTGTTTTTT
CSASRGGARTGELFF
>TRBV12-5|TRBJ2-3|TRBD2|few
TGTGCTAGTGGACAAGCGGGAGTCGGTGGAGATACGCAGTATTTT
CASGQAGVGGDTQYF
>TRBV11-2|TRBJ2-7|-|-
TGTGCCAGCAGCAAGGACGGATACGAGCAGTACTTC
CASSKDGYEQYF
>TRBV28|TRBJ2-3|TRBD2|medium-sized
TGTGCCAGCAGTCCCCTCACCGGGAGGGCCCGAGATACGCAGTATTTT
CASSPLTGRARDTQYF
>TRBV9|TRBJ2-1|TRBD1|many
TGTGCCAGCGGAAGGACAGGGATCAGTGAGCAGTTCTTC
CASGRTGISEQFF
>TRBV7-9|TRBJ2-7|-|-
TGTGCCAGCACTTCTCTCAGCGAGCAGTACTTC
CASTSLSEQYF
>TRBV13|TRBJ2-7|-|-
TGTGCCAGCAGCTTAGGGATCTCCTACGAGCAGTACTTC
CASSLGISYEQYF
>TRBV20-1|TRBJ1-4|-|medium-sized
TGCAGTGCTAGGGTCGGGGGGTGGACTAATGAAAAACTGTTTTTT
CSARVGGWTNEKLFF
>TRBV19|TRBJ1-2|-|few
TGTGCCAGGATAACAGGAGGTGGCTACACCTTC
CARITGGGYTF
>TRBV12-3/TRBV12-4|TRBJ1-1|-|few
TGTGCCAGCAGAAAACAGTGGGCCCACACTGAAGCTTTCTTT
CASRKQWAHTEAFF
>TRBV6-2/TRBV6-3|TRBJ1-1|TRBD1|few
TGTGCCAGCAGTTCCGGGGGACAGGGAAATACTGAAGCTTTCTTT
CASSSGGQGNTEAFF
>TRBV20-1|TRBJ1-1|-|medium-sized
TGCAGTGCTAGAGCCATGGGAATCCAGAAGGACACTGAAGCTTTCTTT
CSARAMGIQKDTEAFF
>TRBV11-1|TRBJ2-1|TRBD2|-
TGTGCCAGCAGCTCTAGCGGGAGGGCCAGAGGGCAGTTCTTC
CASSSSGRARGQFF
>TRBV5-6|TRBJ1-5|TRBD1|-
TGTGCCAGCAGTGGGGGACAGCCCAATCAGCCCCAGCATTTT
CASSGGQPNQPQHF
>TRBV6-2/TRBV6-3|TRBJ1-2|TRBD1|few
TGTGCCATCAGTCTTGACAGGGGCTATGGCTACACCTTC
CAISLDRGYGYTF